These 12 T cell receptor beta chains originate from one sample sequenced in a study of monozygotic twins with cystic fibrosis. Here immunoSEQ multiplex PCR was the method, and the copy in TCRdb shows in-frame clones only, minus some. The sample lists 15,000 or so clones; around 91% were seen once. Sequencing was done on a sample of blood. The receptors were sampled from a boy under 18 with cystic fibrosis.

The chain uses TRBV19 and TRBJ2-1, with D hard to call. This CDR3 is built from 10 residues. In germline, CDR1 is LNHDA, CDR2 SQIVND (reference sequence). With 3 bases removed from V and 9 bases from J, the gap between germline ends came to 3 bases. The CDR3 bases are TGTGCCAGTAGTATCTCTGAGCAGTTCTTC. This translates into CASSISEQFF.

The chain is built from TRBV11-2 and TRBJ1-2, with D maybe TRBD1 (6 bases). Trimming cost V 5 bases and J 3 bases, with 16 bases left between them. Germline CDR1 is SGHAT and CDR2 is FQNNGV. The CDR3 loop spans 15 amino acids. CDR3 loop: CASSQGTVGYYGYTF. For the CDR3, the DNA is TGTGCCAGCAGCCAGGGGACCGTCGGATACTATGGCTACACCTTC. Looking up the rest from reference TRBV11-2 and TRBJ1-2 gives the full variable domain: EAGVAQSPRYKIIEKRQSVAFWCNPISGHATLYWYQQILGQGPKLLIQFQNNGVVDDSQLPKDRFSAERLKGVDSTLKIQPAKLEDSAVYLCASSQGTVGYYGYTFGSGTRLTVV.

The genes are TRBV11-2 and TRBJ2-5; 8 bases align to TRBD1. CDR3 length: 12 residues. Germline V gives CDR1 SGHAT, CDR2 FQNNGV. V shed 4 bases, J shed 5 bases, and the junction held 0 bases outside the gene matches. The CDR3 reads CASSWTGETQYF. CDR3 coding DNA: TGTGCCAGCAGCTGGACAGGGGAGACCCAGTACTTC.

The chain uses TRBV5-1 and TRBJ1-1, with D hard to call. CDR3 length: 14 residues. Trimming shortened V by 0 bases and J by 0 bases, and 6 bases separated the two germline ends. Germline values: CDR1 SGHRS, CDR2 YFSETQ. This CDR3 reads CASSLDRMNTEAFF. Written as DNA, the CDR3 is TGCGCCAGCAGCTTGGACAGAATGAACACTGAAGCTTTCTTT.

The rearrangement links TRBV4-2 to TRBJ1-1, with no clear D. V lost 0 bases to trimming and J lost 1 base, with 9 bases between them. CDR1 and CDR2 from the germline V gene are LGHNA and YNFKEQ. The CDR3 is 15 amino acids. CDR3: CASSQEPAANTEAFF. CDR3 nucleotide sequence: TGTGCCAGCAGCCAAGAGCCGGCGGCGAACACTGAAGCTTTCTTT.

The chain carries TRBV10-1 and TRBJ2-1, with TRBD1 as a possible D gene (5 bases). CDR1 is WNHNN and CDR2 is SYGVQD in the germline V gene (reference sequence). Trimming pared 4 bases from V and 2 bases from J, leaving 9 bases between. This CDR3 spans 14 amino acids. The CDR3 region is CASSGQSTYNEQFF. CDR3 bases: TGCGCCAGCAGTGGACAGTCCACCTACAATGAGCAGTTCTTC.

V usage is TRBV9 and J usage is TRBJ1-1; TRBD1 agrees at 9 bases. This CDR3 spans 14 amino acids. From germline, CDR1 is SGDLS and CDR2 YYNGEE. V lost 0 bases and J lost 3; bases outside the gene matches: 0. This CDR3 is CASSVGTGDTEAFF. CDR3 bases: TGTGCCAGCAGCGTAGGGACAGGGGACACTGAAGCTTTCTTT.

This chain uses TRBV10-3 with TRBJ2-2; 11 nucleotides align to TRBD2. From germline, CDR1 is ENHRY and CDR2 SYGVKD. This CDR3 has 16 residues. The junction had 6 bases not matched to a gene; V was cut back by 6 bases and J by 3 bases. CDR3 sequence: CAIRISGGAYTGELFF. The DNA for the CDR3 is TGTGCCATCAGAATTAGCGGGGGGGCTTACACCGGGGAGCTGTTTTTT.

The V and J genes are TRBV7-6 and TRBJ2-7, with TRBD1 identical over 11 bases. There are 16 residues in the CDR3. V shed 5 bases, J shed 3 bases, and the junction held 9 bases outside the gene matches. Germline V gene sequence: CDR1 SGHVS, CDR2 FNYEAQ. The CDR3 is CASSPRPGQGGYEQYF. The CDR3 coding sequence is TGTGCCAGCAGCCCACGACCGGGACAGGGGGGCTACGAGCAGTACTTC. Full variable domain (outside the CDR3, taken from reference TRBV7-6 and TRBJ2-7): GAGVSQSPRYKVTKRGQDVALRCDPISGHVSLYWYRQALGQGPEFLTYFNYEAQQDKSGLPNDRFSAERPEGSISTLTIQRTEQRDSAMYRCASSPRPGQGGYEQYFGPGTRLTVT.

The rearrangement joins TRBV7-9 to TRBJ1-4; TRBD1 matches at 8 bases. Losses at the gene ends were 5 bases for V and 5 bases for J; bases not matched to a gene: 7. The V gene's germline CDR1 is SEHNR and CDR2 FQNEAQ (reference sequence). The CDR3 loop spans 15 amino acids. The CDR3 loop is CASSPTGGKNEKLFF. The CDR3 DNA is TGTGCCAGCAGCCCCACAGGGGGTAAGAATGAAAAACTGTTTTTT.

This chain joins TRBV11-2 and TRBJ2-2; TRBD2 matches 9 bases. The V gene's germline CDR1 is SGHAT and CDR2 FQNNGV. This CDR3 has 16 amino acids. Trimming cost V 1 base and J 5 bases; bases outside gene matches: 5. The CDR3 reads CASSLVAGALTGELFF. CDR3 coding DNA: TGTGCCAGCAGCTTAGTAGCGGGGGCCCTAACCGGGGAGCTGTTTTTT.

This chain uses TRBV30 with TRBJ2-3; 10 bases are a match to TRBD1. Trimming took 3 bases from V and 4 from J; bases not matched to a gene: 7. The CDR3 is 15 residues long. Looked up from germline, CDR1 is GTSNPN and CDR2 is SVGIG (reference sequence). The CDR3 nucleotides read TGTGCCTGGAGGCCACGACAGGGGGCCGCAGATACGCAGTATTTT. The encoded protein is CAWRPRQGAADTQYF.